These 21 T cell receptor beta chains were all obtained from the same sample, sequenced in a study of T-cell memory formation after mild COVID-19. TCRdb reanalysed the 5' RACE reads using MiXCR and keeps one entry per CDR3 protein. The sample holds about 350,000 distinct CDR3 sequences, around 15% seen once. Sequences were obtained from PBMCs or a T cell subset sorted from them (not recorded which). The receptors shown here come from a man between 18 and 35 years old who had mild COVID-19 (a few samples of this study predate the infection). Cell type and time point are not known.

This clonotype was detected only a few times. A read error may produce the germline difference seen at one junction end. This chain connects TRBV7-7 to TRBJ1-1; 7 bases match TRBD1. The CDR3 has 16 amino acids. From germline, CDR1 is SSHAT and CDR2 FNYEAQ (reference sequence). The CDR3 nucleotides are TGTGCTAGCAGCCAACGAATACAGGGGACGAACACTGAAGCTTTCTTT. Translating gives CASSQRIQGTNTEAFF.

The table lists this clonotype with many counts. The chain combines TRBV7-2 with TRBJ2-2; tentative D call: TRBD2 (6 bases). V lost 2 bases and J 5 bases, leaving 12 bases between the germline ends. From germline, CDR1 is SGHTA and CDR2 FQGNSA. The CDR3 covers 15 residues. CDR3 bases: TGTGCCAGCAGCTTAAGCGGGCACGCTACCGGGGAGCTGTTTTTT. It yields the protein CASSLSGHATGELFF.

This clonotype was observed a handful of times. V usage is TRBV7-9 and J usage is TRBJ2-7; possible D gene TRBD1, 5 bases. Trimming removed 8 bases at V and 4 bases at J, with 18 bases between. This CDR3 has 14 amino acids. Germline V lookup: CDR1 SEHNR, CDR2 FQNEAQ (reference sequence). Here the CDR3 DNA reads TGTGCCAGCTCTCCCGACTCAGGGTCGTACGAGCAGTACTTC. Translating it yields CASSPDSGSYEQYF.

The sample holds many counts of this clonotype. This chain joins TRBV7-2 and TRBJ2-7; D is perhaps TRBD2 (5 bases). CDR1 is SGHTA and CDR2 is FQGNSA in the germline V gene. V lost 5 bases to trimming and J lost 0 bases, with 17 bases between them. The CDR3 runs 16 residues. In DNA form, the CDR3 reads TGTGCCAGCAGCCTCCTAGGACTTGGGGTCTCCTACGAGCAGTACTTC. Protein: CASSLLGLGVSYEQYF.

The V gene is TRBV29-1, the J gene TRBJ1-2; tentative D call: TRBD1 (6 bases). The CDR3 consists of 13 residues. Germline V gene data show CDR1 as SQVTM and CDR2 as ANQGSEA. Trimming took 7 bases from V and 8 from J, leaving 20 bases between them. CDR3 in amino acids: CSAESGTSGGYTF. The DNA of the CDR3 is TGCAGCGCCGAATCCGGGACATCGGGCGGCTACACCTTC.

This clonotype has a handful of counts. The chain has TRBV12-3 or TRBV12-4 and TRBJ1-2; D might be TRBD1 (5 bases). The CDR3 runs to 13 residues. With 6 bases removed from V and 3 bases from J, the gap between germline ends came to 11 bases. The CDR3 bases are TGTGCCAGCAGCCAATCACAGGACTATGGCTACACCTTC. Protein: CASSQSQDYGYTF.

This clonotype was seen repeatedly, ten times or more. This chain uses TRBV20-1 with TRBJ2-5; tentative D call: TRBD1 (6 bases). Germline V gene sequence: CDR1 DFQATT, CDR2 SNEGSKA (reference sequence). This CDR3 has 12 residues. Trimming pared 6 bases from V and 4 bases from J, leaving 12 bases between. The CDR3, as DNA: TGCAGTGCCCGCCGACAGGCAGAGACCCAGTACTTC. This codes for CSARRQAETQYF.

This clonotype was detected only a few times. The chain couples TRBV5-1 to TRBJ2-3; D possibly corresponds to TRBD2 (6 bases). Germline V gene data show CDR1 as SGHRS and CDR2 as YFSETQ. V lost 2 bases and J 6 bases, leaving 16 bases between the germline ends. CDR3 length: 15 amino acids. The DNA for the CDR3 is TGCGCCAGCAGCTTCACCATGTGGACTACGGATACGCAGTATTTT. The encoded protein is CASSFTMWTTDTQYF.

The chain uses TRBV2 and TRBJ2-2; no clear D gene. The V and J ends lost 10 bases and 4 bases respectively, with 10 bases between them. There are 12 residues in the CDR3. The germline gives CDR1 SNHLY, CDR2 FYNNEI. The CDR3 sequence is CATRLLTGELFF. CDR3 bases: TGTGCCACCCGACTTCTCACCGGGGAGCTGTTTTTT.

The chain uses TRBV7-9 and TRBJ2-3, with D possibly TRBD1 on 6 matching bases. V lost 4 bases to trimming and J lost 0 bases, with 17 bases between them. From germline, CDR1 is SEHNR and CDR2 FQNEAQ (reference sequence). The CDR3 runs to 17 residues. Here the CDR3 reads CASSYLKDSPSTDTQYF. The CDR3 nucleotides are TGTGCCAGCAGCTATTTAAAGGACAGTCCTAGCACAGATACGCAGTATTTT.

The table lists this clonotype with a few counts. The gene calls are TRBV5-1 and TRBJ1-2, with D possibly TRBD1 on 5 matching bases. Germline CDR1 SGHRS, CDR2 YFSETQ. The CDR3 has 15 amino acids. V was cut by 1 base and J by 5 bases, with 15 bases left in between. In DNA form, the CDR3 reads TGCGCCAGCAGCTTGCCCCGCGGGACGGGGTATGGCTACACCTTC. Protein product: CASSLPRGTGYGYTF.

This clonotype showed up many times. This chain links TRBV27 with TRBJ2-6; D not resolved. CDR1 is MNHEY, CDR2 SMNVEV, per germline (reference sequence). V gave up 5 bases and J gave up 2 bases, with 16 bases separating them. The CDR3 runs to 17 residues. CDR3 sequence reads: CASSPMVGVAGANVLTF. The CDR3 region has the DNA TGTGCCAGCAGTCCCATGGTGGGTGTCGCTGGGGCCAACGTCCTGACTTTC.

This clonotype came up many times. This sequence joins TRBV5-1 and TRBJ2-5; no definite D call. This CDR3 comprises 15 residues. Germline loops: CDR1 SGHRS, CDR2 YFSETQ. The V and J ends lost 0 bases and 2 bases respectively, with 11 bases between them. Here the CDR3 DNA reads TGCGCCAGCAGCTTGGAGGTTAACGGTCAAGAGACCCAGTACTTC. This gives the protein CASSLEVNGQETQYF.

This clonotype was counted a few times. The chain links TRBV7-8 to TRBJ2-5; D possibly matches TRBD1 or TRBD2 (5 bases each). Trimming removed 1 base at V and 5 bases at J, with 14 bases between. Germline values: CDR1 SGHVS, CDR2 FQNEAQ. The CDR3 has 15 amino acids. The CDR3 spells CASSLGAAWGETQYF. The CDR3 DNA sequence: TGTGCCAGCAGCTTAGGAGCGGCCTGGGGGGAGACCCAGTACTTC.

This sequence joins TRBV20-1 and TRBJ2-5; unclear D gene. CDR1 and CDR2 (germline): DFQATT, SNEGSKA (reference sequence). V was cut by 0 bases and J by 3 bases, with 11 bases left in between. The CDR3 consists of 14 residues. The CDR3 DNA follows: TGCAGTGCTAGAGATGCTCAACGAGAAGAGACCCAGTACTTC. Its translation is CSARDAQREETQYF.

This clonotype was detected a few times. This chain links TRBV7-9 with TRBJ2-3; weak D call: TRBD2 (6 bases). This CDR3 has 13 residues. CDR1 and CDR2 from the germline V gene are SEHNR and FQNEAQ (reference sequence). V gave up 10 bases and J gave up 4 bases, with 15 bases separating them. DNA of the CDR3: TGTGCCACCGAGCGGGCTGTACCAGATACGCAGTATTTT. This translates into CATERAVPDTQYF.

DNA of the CDR3: TGTGCCAGCAGCCAAGAAGCCAGGGCATCCTACAATGAGCAGTTCTTC. Encoded protein: CASSQEARASYNEQFF. J is TRBJ2-1 and V is TRBV4-2, with D possibly matching TRBD1 (5 bases). The CDR3 contains 16 residues. The germline V and J ends were trimmed by 0 bases and 1 base, with 10 bases remaining between them. The germline V gene encodes CDR1 LGHNA and CDR2 YNFKEQ.

The chain joins TRBV29-1 to TRBJ1-3; tentative D call: TRBD1 (6 bases). CDR1 and CDR2 from the germline V gene are SQVTM and ANQGSEA. V was shortened by 8 bases and J by 0 bases, with 11 bases between the two germline ends. This CDR3 spans 13 amino acids. The CDR3 nucleotides read TGCAGCTTCAGGGGAAGCTCTGGAAACACCATATATTTT. Translating it yields CSFRGSSGNTIYF.

This clonotype was counted only a few times. This chain's CDR3 is CASTDLNTEAFF. In nucleotides, the CDR3 is TGTGCCAGCACGGATCTGAACACTGAAGCTTTCTTT. This chain connects TRBV7-2 to TRBJ1-1; D gene ambiguous. V lost 7 bases to trimming and J lost 0 bases, with 6 bases between them. This CDR3 has 12 amino acids. Germline V lookup: CDR1 SGHTA, CDR2 FQGNSA.

This clonotype was counted a few times. The chain is built from TRBV6-2 or TRBV6-3 and TRBJ1-2, with D unclear. Looked up from germline, CDR1 is MNHEY and CDR2 is SVGEGT. This CDR3 is built from 14 residues. V was trimmed by 0 bases and J by 4 bases, leaving 9 bases between them. The CDR3 loop reads CASSYSSLTYGYTF. Written as DNA, the CDR3 is TGTGCCAGCAGTTACTCATCACTGACCTATGGCTACACCTTC.

The chain carries TRBV7-9 and TRBJ2-1, with D unresolved. CDR3 length equals 12 residues. Germline CDR1 SEHNR, CDR2 FQNEAQ (reference sequence). V dropped 2 bases and J dropped 6 bases, with 5 bases sitting between them. Here the CDR3 reads CASSLYINEQFF. CDR3 in DNA: TGTGCCAGCAGCTTATACATCAATGAGCAGTTCTTC.